This record looks at one T cell receptor beta chain sequence and its context. This record belongs to a study of control samples from healthy donors and cancer patients. The method was immunoSEQ multiplex PCR; TCRdb's version includes in-frame clones alone and lacks a portion of them. The sample lists more than 95,000 clones; around 92% were seen once. The V gene lost 5 bases and the J gene lost 4 bases, with 17 bases spanning the gap. Germline V gene lookup returns CDR1 SEHNR and CDR2 FQNEAQ (reference sequence). The CDR3 contains 15 residues. Sequences were obtained from PBMCs. The origin of this receptor is an elderly man with head and neck cancer. The genes are TRBV7-9 and TRBJ1-2; D may be TRBD1 (6 bases). The CDR3 nucleotides are TGTGCCAGCAGCCCTTGGGGGGCGGCCCTCTATGGCTACACCTTC. This sequence encodes CASSPWGAALYGYTF.